Sequencing of this T cell receptor beta chain was carried out in a study of beta chain features in type 1 diabetes. Study results and caveats: Shorter TCRB CDR3s, moderately but significantly so, were found in Type 1 diabetes patients in all four CD4+ subsets.

cDNA synthesis used the whole RNA isolate, giving expressed TCRB sequences. Clones were read by immunoSEQ multiplex PCR, and TCRdb kept only the in-frame ones, dropping some. The repertoire consists of about half a million clones, with 25% to 35% occurring once and the leading ten covering more than 0.055%. About this clone: Its antigen is unidentified.

The specimen was naive CD4+ T cells from blood. The receptor's source is a man between 18 and 29 years old in good health.

This CDR3 is CASSRQVTEDGYTF. CDR3 nucleotides: TGTGCCAGCAGTCGACAGGTGACTGAAGATGGCTACACCTTC. V usage is TRBV7-9 and J usage is TRBJ1-2, with a tentative D call TRBD1 (6 bases). CDR3 length: 14 residues. Germline V CDR1 and CDR2: SEHNR, FQNEAQ (reference sequence). Trimming removed 6 bases at V and 6 bases at J, with 17 bases between. The full variable domain, with the rest looked up from reference TRBV7-9 and TRBJ1-2, is DTGVSQNPRHKITKRGQNVTFRCDPISEHNRLYWYRQTLGQGPEFLTYFQNEAQLEKSRLLSDRFSAERPKGSFSTLEIQRTEQGDSAMYLCASSRQVTEDGYTFGSGTRLTVV.